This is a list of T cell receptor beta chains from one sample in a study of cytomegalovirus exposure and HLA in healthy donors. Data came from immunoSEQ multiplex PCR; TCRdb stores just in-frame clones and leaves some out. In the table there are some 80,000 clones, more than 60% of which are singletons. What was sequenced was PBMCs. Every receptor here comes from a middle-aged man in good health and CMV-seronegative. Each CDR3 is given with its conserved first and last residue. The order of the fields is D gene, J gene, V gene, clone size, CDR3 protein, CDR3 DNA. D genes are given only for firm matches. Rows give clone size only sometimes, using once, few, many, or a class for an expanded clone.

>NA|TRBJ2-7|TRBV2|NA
CASSPLLCF
TGTGCCAGCAGTCCTCTCCTTTGCTTC
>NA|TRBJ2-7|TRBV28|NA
CASSRYEQYF
TGTGCCAGCAGTCGGTACGAGCAGTACTTC
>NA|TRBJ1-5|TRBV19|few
CASTNLGQPQHF
TGTGCCAGTACCAATCTCGGGCAGCCCCAGCATTTT
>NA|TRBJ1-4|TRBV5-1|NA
CASSFNNGGNEKLFF
TGCGCCAGCAGCTTCAATAATGGCGGAAATGAAAAACTGTTTTTT
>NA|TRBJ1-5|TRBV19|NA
CASSMRRGGSNQPQHF
TGTGCCAGTAGTATGAGGAGGGGTGGAAGCAATCAGCCCCAGCATTTT
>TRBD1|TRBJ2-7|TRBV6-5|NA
CASSYDRVVEQYF
TGTGCCAGCAGTTATGACAGGGTAGTTGAGCAGTACTTC
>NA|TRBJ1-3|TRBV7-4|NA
CASSSPRTRSTLLISGNTIYF
TGTGCCAGCAGCTCCCCAAGAACGAGGTCAACCCTTCTCATTTCTGGAAACACCATATATTTT
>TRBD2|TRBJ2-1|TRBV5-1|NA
CASSRKRDHLGDEQFF
TGCGCCAGCAGTCGGAAGCGGGACCATCTGGGGGATGAGCAGTTCTTC
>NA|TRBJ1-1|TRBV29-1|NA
CSVEDQTDTEAFF
TGCAGCGTTGAAGATCAGACAGACACTGAAGCTTTCTTT
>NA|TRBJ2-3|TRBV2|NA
CATGELLSTDTQYF
TGTGCCACCGGGGAACTCCTAAGCACAGATACGCAGTATTTT
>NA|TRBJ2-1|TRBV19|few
CASGSGSPKQFF
TGTGCCAGTGGGTCCGGGAGTCCTAAGCAGTTCTTC
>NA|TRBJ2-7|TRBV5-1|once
CASSLGDGSYEQYF
TGCGCCAGCAGCTTGGGAGACGGGTCCTACGAGCAGTACTTC
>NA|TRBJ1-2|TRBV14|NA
CASSQDRTAGRGYTF
TGTGCCAGCAGCCAAGATAGAACGGCAGGTCGGGGCTACACCTTC
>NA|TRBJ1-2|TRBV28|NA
CASSAKYGYTF
TGTGCCAGCAGCGCTAAGTATGGCTACACCTTC
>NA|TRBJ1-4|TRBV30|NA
CACQQSTNEKLFF
TGTGCCTGCCAACAGTCTACTAATGAAAAACTGTTTTTT
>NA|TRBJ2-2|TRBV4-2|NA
CASSQDQGGLAGELFF
TGTGCCAGCAGCCAAGATCAGGGCGGATTGGCCGGGGAGCTGTTTTTT
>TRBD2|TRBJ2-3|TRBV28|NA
CASSLLAGAGSDTQYF
TGTGCCAGCAGTTTACTAGCGGGAGCGGGTTCAGATACGCAGTATTTT
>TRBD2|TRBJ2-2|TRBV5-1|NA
CASSPGLAHNTGELFF
TGCGCCAGCAGCCCAGGACTAGCGCACAACACCGGGGAGCTGTTTTTT
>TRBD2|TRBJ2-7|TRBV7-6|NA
CASSLGTSAAYEQYF
TGTGCCAGCAGCTTAGGGACTAGCGCCGCCTACGAGCAGTACTTC
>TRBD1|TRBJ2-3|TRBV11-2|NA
CASRRSQGASTSTDTQYF
TGTGCCAGCAGAAGATCCCAGGGGGCGTCGACTAGCACAGATACGCAGTATTTT
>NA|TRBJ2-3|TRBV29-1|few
CSVPPAGTSTDTQYF
TGCAGCGTTCCCCCCGCTGGGACTAGCACAGATACGCAGTATTTT
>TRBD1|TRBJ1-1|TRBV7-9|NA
CASSFTGGLGTEAFF
TGTGCCAGCAGCTTTACAGGGGGCTTGGGAACTGAAGCTTTCTTT
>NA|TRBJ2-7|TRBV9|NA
CASSRDTSYEQYF
TGTGCCAGCAGCCGCGACACTTCCTACGAGCAGTACTTC
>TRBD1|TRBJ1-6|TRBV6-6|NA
CASSYPGGNSPLHF
TGTGCCAGCAGTTACCCAGGGGGGAATTCACCCCTCCACTTT
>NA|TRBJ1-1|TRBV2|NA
CASSGMARLNTEAFF
TGTGCCAGCAGTGGAATGGCCAGATTGAACACTGAAGCTTTCTTT
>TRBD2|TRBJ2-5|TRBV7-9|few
CSSRPPLAGALQETQYF
TGTTCCAGCAGGCCACCCCTAGCGGGAGCCCTCCAAGAGACCCAGTACTTC
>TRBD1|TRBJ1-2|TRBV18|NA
CASSRGQVLGYTF
TGTGCCAGCTCACGGGGACAGGTCCTAGGCTACACCTTC
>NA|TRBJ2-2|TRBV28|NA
CASSRDTGELFF
TGTGCCAGCAGCCGGGACACCGGGGAGCTGTTTTTT
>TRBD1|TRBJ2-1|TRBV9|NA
CASSVVGTGTGNEQFF
TGTGCCAGCAGCGTAGTCGGGACAGGAACAGGCAATGAGCAGTTCTTC
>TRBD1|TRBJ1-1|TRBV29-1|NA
CSVTGQNTEAFF
TGCAGCGTGACAGGGCAGAACACTGAAGCTTTCTTT
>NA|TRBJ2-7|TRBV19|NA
CASSAALTYEQYF
TGTGCCAGTAGTGCGGCCCTGACCTACGAGCAGTACTTC
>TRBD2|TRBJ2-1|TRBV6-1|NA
CASSGSLAGNNEQFF
TGTGCCAGCAGTGGGTCACTAGCGGGAAACAATGAGCAGTTCTTC
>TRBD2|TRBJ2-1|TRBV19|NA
CASSSTGTSYNEQFF
TGTGCCAGTAGTTCGACCGGGACTAGCTACAATGAGCAGTTCTTC
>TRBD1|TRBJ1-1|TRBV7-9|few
CASSSRPGQGSTEAFF
TGTGCCAGCAGCTCAAGACCGGGACAGGGAAGTACTGAAGCTTTCTTT
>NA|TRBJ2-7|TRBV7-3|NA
CASSQNSGQSEQYF
TGTGCCAGCAGCCAGAACTCAGGACAGTCCGAGCAGTACTTC
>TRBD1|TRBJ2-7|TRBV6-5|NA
CASSSGQVTREQYF
TGTGCCAGCAGTTCAGGACAGGTAACGAGGGAGCAGTACTTC
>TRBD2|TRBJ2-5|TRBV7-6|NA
CASSFTSGRGRETQYF
TGTGCCAGCAGCTTTACTAGCGGGAGGGGGAGAGAGACCCAGTACTTC
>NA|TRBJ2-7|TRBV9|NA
CASSEGGQSYEQYF
TGTGCCAGCAGCGAGGGGGGACAGTCCTACGAGCAGTACTTC
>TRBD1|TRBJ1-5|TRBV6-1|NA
CASTGTVNSNQPQHF
TGTGCCAGCACCGGGACAGTAAATAGCAATCAGCCCCAGCATTTT
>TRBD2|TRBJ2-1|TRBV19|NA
CASSIDTSGAYNEQFF
TGTGCCAGTAGTATAGACACTAGCGGGGCCTACAATGAGCAGTTCTTC
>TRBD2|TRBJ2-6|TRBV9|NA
CASSSRDPKWPTSGPGANVLTF
TGTGCCAGCAGCTCGCGGGATCCAAAGTGGCCGACTAGCGGGCCCGGGGCCAACGTCCTGACTTTC